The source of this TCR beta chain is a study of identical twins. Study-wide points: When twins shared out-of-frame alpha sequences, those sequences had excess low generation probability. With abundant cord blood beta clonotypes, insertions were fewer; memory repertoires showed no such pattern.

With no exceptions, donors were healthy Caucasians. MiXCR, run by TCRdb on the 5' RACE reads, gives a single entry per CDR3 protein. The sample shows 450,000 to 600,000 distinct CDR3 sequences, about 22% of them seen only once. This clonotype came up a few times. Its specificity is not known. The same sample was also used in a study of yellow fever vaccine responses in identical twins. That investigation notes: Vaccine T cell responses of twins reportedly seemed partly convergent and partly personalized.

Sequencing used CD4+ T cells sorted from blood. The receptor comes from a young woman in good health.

The CDR3 loop is CAISEKTAGNYGYTF. The CDR3 nucleotides are TGTGCCATCAGTGAGAAGACAGCTGGTAACTATGGCTACACCTTC. V is TRBV10-3 and J is TRBJ1-2; possible D gene TRBD1, 5 bases. Germline CDR1 reads ENHRY; CDR2 reads SYGVKD. CDR3 size: 15 residues. The germline V and J ends were trimmed by 2 bases and 1 base, with 11 bases remaining between them.